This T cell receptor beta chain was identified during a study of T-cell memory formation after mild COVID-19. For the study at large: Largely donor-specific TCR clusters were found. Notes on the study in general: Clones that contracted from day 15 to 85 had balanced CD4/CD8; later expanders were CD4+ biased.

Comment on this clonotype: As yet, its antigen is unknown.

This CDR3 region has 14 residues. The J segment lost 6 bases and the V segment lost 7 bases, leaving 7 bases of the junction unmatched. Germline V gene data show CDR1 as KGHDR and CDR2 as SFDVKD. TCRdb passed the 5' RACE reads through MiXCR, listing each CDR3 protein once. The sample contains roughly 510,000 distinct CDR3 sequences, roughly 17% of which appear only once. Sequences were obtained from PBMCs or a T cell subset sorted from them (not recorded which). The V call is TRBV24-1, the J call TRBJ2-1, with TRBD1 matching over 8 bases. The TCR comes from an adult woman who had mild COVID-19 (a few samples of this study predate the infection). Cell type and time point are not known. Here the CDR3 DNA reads TGTGCCACCAGGGGACAGGCGGGACCCAATGAGCAGTTCTTC. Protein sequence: CATRGQAGPNEQFF.